The 2 T cell receptor beta chains below come from one sample, sequenced in a study of cytomegalovirus exposure and HLA in healthy donors. Primers: 60 Vbeta forward and 13 Jbeta reverse. The assay was immunoSEQ multiplex PCR, and TCRdb's table has in-frame clones only and misses some. Altogether around 180,000 clones are present, about 85% being singletons, with the ten largest covering 1%. The sequencing input was PBMCs. All receptors derive from a boy aged 2-9 years in good health and CMV-seronegative.

The rearrangement uses TRBV6-5 and TRBJ2-7; D possibly corresponds to TRBD1 (6 bases). From germline, CDR1 is MNHEY and CDR2 SVGAGI. V gave up 8 bases and J gave up 3 bases, with 14 bases separating them. The CDR3 covers 13 residues. This CDR3 reads CASQITRGYEQYF. The CDR3 region has the DNA TGTGCCAGCCAAATAACCAGGGGCTACGAGCAGTACTTC.

The V and J genes are TRBV6-6 and TRBJ2-1; 7 nucleotides match TRBD1. V shed 3 bases and J 12 bases; nucleotides not matched to a gene: 14. CDR1 and CDR2 from the germline V gene are MNHNY and SVGAGI (reference sequence). The CDR3 extends over 15 amino acids. CDR3 nucleotide sequence: TGTGCCAGCAGTTATGGGGACAGTACCCCCTGGGGGCAGTTCTTC. It is translated as CASSYGDSTPWGQFF.